Presented here are 20 T cell receptor beta chains from one specimen sequenced in a study of blood T cell repertoires in COVID-19 (dated by TCRdb to about 2020). The library was made by the immunoSEQ multiplex PCR assay. As stored in TCRdb, this immuneACCESS dataset retains in-frame rearrangements with V and J assigned. A fraction of the clones does not appear; measured against another copy, unresolved V genes explain less than half of the discrepancy, and the remainder lacks a known reason. The sample records some 190,000 clones, about 84% of which are singletons. The biggest ten clones account for roughly 18% of the sample. Sequences were obtained from peripheral blood. Receptors were obtained from a person aged 65 to 85 with COVID-19, enrolled during active disease.

The chain joins TRBV28 to TRBJ2-7; tentative D call: TRBD2 (5 bases). CDR1 is MDHEN, CDR2 SYDVKM, per germline. The CDR3 length is 14 residues. Between the trimmed V and J ends, which lost 9 bases and 5 bases, there was a span of 20 bases. Written as DNA, the CDR3 is TGTGCCAGTTTCCCGACTGAGGCGAGGGACGAGCAGTACTTC. Translation: CASFPTEARDEQYF.

This clone was seen just once. CDR3 bases: TGTGCCAGCAGTCGCGGACTAGCGGAGTACACAGATACGCAGTATTTT. Protein sequence: CASSRGLAEYTDTQYF. This chain links TRBV13 with TRBJ2-3; 10 nucleotides match TRBD2. Trimming removed 6 bases from V and 2 bases from J; junction bases left unmatched: 8. From germline, CDR1 is PRHDT and CDR2 FYEKMQ (reference sequence). The CDR3 loop spans 16 amino acids.

A word on this clone: In the same sample, other DNA sequences code for this CDR3. The chain carries TRBV7-6 and TRBJ1-1; D is unclear. Germline-derived CDR1 and CDR2 are SGHVS and FNYEAQ. The CDR3 extends over 13 amino acids. V lost 4 bases to trimming and J lost 1 base, with 7 bases between them. The CDR3 here is CASSSNSNTEAFF. The CDR3 coding sequence is TGTGCCAGCAGCTCCAATTCGAACACTGAAGCTTTCTTT.

The J gene is TRBJ1-6, the V gene TRBV11-2; the D gene is possibly TRBD1 (6 bases). The V end lost 4 bases, the J end lost 5 bases, and 15 bases lay between the germline ends. This CDR3 is built from 16 residues. CDR1 and CDR2 from the germline V gene are SGHAT and FQNNGV. CDR3 sequence reads: CASSSPGGRNNSPLHF. Here the CDR3 DNA reads TGTGCCAGCAGCTCCCCGGGGGGCCGTAATAATTCACCCCTCCACTTT.

The table lists this clone with a few counts. This rearrangement joins TRBV6-2 or TRBV6-3 to TRBJ1-4; D is uncertain. This CDR3 is built from 15 residues. V lost 4 bases, J lost 0 bases, and 9 bases lay in between. Germline CDR1 and CDR2: MNHEY and SVGEGT. CDR3 sequence reads: CASSSNFATNEKLFF. The CDR3 nucleotides are TGTGCCAGCAGTTCGAACTTTGCAACTAATGAAAAACTGTTTTTT.

This chain joins TRBV6-5 and TRBJ1-2, with 9 bases aligning to TRBD1. The CDR3 extends over 14 amino acids. Germline V gives CDR1 MNHEY, CDR2 SVGAGI. With 6 bases clipped from V and 4 bases from J, the junction kept 6 bases outside the gene matches. CDR3 loop: CASRPGTGRYGYTF. CDR3 DNA sequence: TGTGCCAGCAGACCAGGGACAGGGCGCTATGGCTACACCTTC.

The chain is built from TRBV12-3 or TRBV12-4 and TRBJ2-3; weak D call: TRBD2 (5 bases). The CDR3 sequence is 13 residues long. V dropped 3 bases and J dropped 1 base, with 5 bases sitting between them. This CDR3 reads CASSFGGTDTQYF. The CDR3 coding sequence is TGTGCCAGCAGTTTCGGGGGCACAGATACGCAGTATTTT.

This clone was seen just once. The chain has TRBV4-1 and TRBJ2-3, with a possible D match to TRBD1 (6 bases). CDR1 and CDR2 (germline): MGHRA, YSYEKL. The V end was cut by 5 bases, the J end by 5 bases, with 14 bases between. This CDR3 has 14 residues. CDR3 residues: CASSLRQVEDTQYF. CDR3 nucleotide sequence: TGCGCCAGCAGCTTACGACAGGTAGAAGATACGCAGTATTTT.

This clone was seen a single time. The rearrangement links TRBV6-5 to TRBJ2-7; 11 bases are a match to TRBD1. The CDR3 extends over 13 amino acids. The J segment lost 5 bases and the V segment lost 6 bases, leaving 3 bases of the junction unmatched. CDR1 and CDR2 (germline): MNHEY, SVGAGI. CDR3 in DNA: TGTGCCAGCAGGCGGGACAGGGGGAACGAGCAGTACTTC. This encodes CASRRDRGNEQYF.

The V call is TRBV7-9, the J call TRBJ2-2, with 8 bases fitting TRBD1. Unmatched junction bases numbered 3, after V lost 4 bases and J lost 5 bases. Germline V lookup: CDR1 SEHNR, CDR2 FQNEAQ (reference sequence). This CDR3 comprises 14 residues. The CDR3 loop reads CASSSGGLTGELFF. The CDR3 DNA reads TGTGCCAGCAGCTCAGGGGGCTTAACCGGGGAGCTGTTTTTT.

The chain employs TRBV2 and TRBJ2-7, with TRBD1 matching 7 bases. Germline CDR1 and CDR2: SNHLY and FYNNEI. This CDR3 comprises 14 residues. After removal of 5 bases from V and 4 bases from J, the junction contained 8 bases not matched to a gene. The CDR3 bases are TGTGCCAGCAGTATGCAGACAGGGAGATACGAGCAGTACTTC. It is translated as CASSMQTGRYEQYF.

The chain is built from TRBV28 and TRBJ2-7, with 8 bases identical to TRBD1. Germline trimming cut 2 bases from V and 1 base from J; bases unmatched to any gene: 10. This CDR3 is 17 amino acids long. The germline V gene has CDR1 MDHEN and CDR2 SYDVKM. Here the CDR3 reads CASSLTGGQVVSYEQYF. CDR3 sequence (DNA): TGTGCCAGCAGTTTAACTGGGGGACAGGTCGTTTCCTACGAGCAGTACTTC.

This chain links TRBV7-8 with TRBJ1-5; TRBD1 matches at 8 bases. V was clipped by 5 bases and J by 5 bases; unmatched bases: 8. The V gene's germline CDR1 is SGHVS and CDR2 FQNEAQ. CDR3 size: 15 residues. In DNA, the CDR3 is TGTGCCAGCAGCCCTGGACAGGGAGGGCATCAGCCCCAGCATTTT. It specifies CASSPGQGGHQPQHF.

The V gene is TRBV4-1, the J gene TRBJ1-2, with 10 bases identical to TRBD1. CDR3 size: 16 residues. Germline CDR1 and CDR2: MGHRA and YSYEKL. V was pared by 4 bases and J by 4 bases, with 9 bases of the junction left unmatched. Written as DNA, the CDR3 is TGCGCCAGCAGCCCTAACCCGGACAGGGGGGGCTATGGCTACACCTTC. Translation: CASSPNPDRGGYGYTF.

This chain links TRBV19 with TRBJ1-6; maybe TRBD1 (6 bases). Germline CDR1 reads LNHDA; CDR2 reads SQIVND (reference sequence). This CDR3 comprises 15 residues. Trimming pared 0 bases from V and 10 bases from J, leaving 13 bases between. CDR3 bases: TGTGCCAGTAGTATAGATCGGGGGGCGTTGTCACCCCTCCACTTT. Amino acids: CASSIDRGALSPLHF.

The rearrangement links TRBV27 to TRBJ1-4, with TRBD1 identical over 8 bases. The J segment lost 1 base and the V segment lost 6 bases, leaving 1 base of the junction unmatched. The germline V gene has CDR1 MNHEY and CDR2 SMNVEV (reference sequence). The CDR3 has 14 residues. The CDR3 sequence: CASRGTGTNEKLFF. In nucleotides, the CDR3 is TGTGCCAGCAGGGGGACAGGAACTAATGAAAAACTGTTTTTT.

V usage is TRBV30 and J usage is TRBJ2-3; D is possibly TRBD1 (5 bases). The V and J ends lost 3 bases and 0 bases respectively, with 16 bases between them. The CDR3 consists of 16 residues. The V gene's germline CDR1 is GTSNPN and CDR2 SVGIG (reference sequence). In DNA, the CDR3 is TGTGCCTGGAGCCCAGGGCAGCTCCGGAGCACAGATACGCAGTATTTT. It is translated as CAWSPGQLRSTDTQYF.

V is TRBV15 and J is TRBJ2-1; D possibly corresponds to TRBD1 (5 bases). Trimming removed 1 base at V and 4 bases at J, with 5 bases between. There are 13 residues in the CDR3. Germline CDR1 reads LNHNV; CDR2 reads YYDKDF (reference sequence). The CDR3 here is CATSRGQYNEQFF. Written as DNA, the CDR3 is TGTGCCACCAGCAGAGGACAGTACAATGAGCAGTTCTTC.

This chain joins TRBV7-3 and TRBJ2-2, with 9 bases lining up with TRBD1. CDR3 size: 16 residues. The V gene end was trimmed by 3 bases and the J gene end by 6 bases; junction bases not matched to a gene: 8. Germline-derived CDR1 and CDR2 are SGHTA and FQGTGA. The CDR3 protein is CASSFSGQGGAGELFF. For the CDR3, the DNA is TGTGCCAGCAGCTTTTCGGGACAGGGCGGGGCCGGGGAGCTGTTTTTT.

The CDR3 reads CASSQIKTGTRDPNEQFF. CDR3 nucleotide sequence: TGTGCCAGCAGCCAGATAAAAACCGGGACTAGGGACCCCAATGAGCAGTTCTTC. The chain carries TRBV4-2 and TRBJ2-1; 8 bases map to TRBD2. The CDR3 sequence is 18 residues long. CDR1 and CDR2 from the germline V gene are LGHNA and YNFKEQ. The ends lost 3 bases at V and 6 bases at J; junction bases unmatched: 16.